The present TCR beta chain was sequenced within a study of cytomegalovirus exposure and HLA in healthy donors. Study-level information: It was reported in a later analysis that the 100 to 150 validation repertoires used the same platform as the approximately 690 first-cohort repertoires.

The roughly 120-subject validation cohort, separate from the approximately 670-subject first cohort, included the donors. Using immunoSEQ multiplex PCR, the repertoire was profiled, and TCRdb retains in-frame clones only, with some absent. The profile shows some 260,000 clones, roughly nine tenths of them singletons. As regards this clone: The antigen remains undetermined.

Study results and caveats: The CMV antigen specificity of a few CMV-associated chains was confirmed through in vitro analysis. Clusters of TCRs from the first cohort tended to co-occur in the 95 to 150 validation repertoires (as a later analysis found).

The germline V gene has CDR1 SEHNR and CDR2 FQNEAQ (reference sequence). The V gene lost 4 bases and the J gene lost 3 bases, with 22 bases spanning the gap. The CDR3 runs to 17 residues. The sequenced sample consisted of PBMCs. The chain combines TRBV7-9 with TRBJ2-7; tentatively, D is TRBD1 (7 bases). This receptor was obtained from a man aged 18 to 29 in good health and CMV-seropositive. CDR3 nucleotide sequence: TGTGCCAGCAGCTCACCCGCGGACAGGAGGACTAACTACGAGCAGTACTTC. This gives the protein CASSSPADRRTNYEQYF.